This is a list of T cell receptor beta chains from one sample in a study of beta chain features in type 1 diabetes. Clones were read by immunoSEQ multiplex PCR, and TCRdb kept only the in-frame ones, dropping some. The sample shows approximately 150,000 clones, about 13% of them seen only once. Sequencing used central memory CD4+ T cells from blood. Source of these receptors: a man between 18 and 35 years old with type 1 diabetes. CDR3s include the opening cysteine and the closing phenylalanine or tryptophan. Fields, in order: V gene, CDR3 length, D gene, clone size, J gene, CDR3 DNA, CDR3 protein. D genes are given only for firm matches. The size field is filled for only some rows; it gives once, few, many or a size class.

v_call: TRBV5-1; cdr3_length: 14; d_call: NA; clone_size: few; j_call: TRBJ1-5; cdr3_nt: TGCGCCAGCAGCTTGGCGGGGCGCGATCAGCCCCAGCATTTT; cdr3_aa: CASSLAGRDQPQHF
v_call: TRBV10-3; cdr3_length: 14; d_call: NA; clone_size: few; j_call: TRBJ2-1; cdr3_nt: TGTGCCATTAGAGGACAGACGGTCGTGGATGAGCAGTTCTTC; cdr3_aa: CAIRGQTVVDEQFF
v_call: TRBV30; cdr3_length: 15; d_call: TRBD1; clone_size: many; j_call: TRBJ2-1; cdr3_nt: TGTGCCCTCTCCGAACCGGGACAGGGGGGGAATGAGCAGTTCTTC; cdr3_aa: CALSEPGQGGNEQFF
v_call: TRBV5-8; cdr3_length: 17; d_call: TRBD1; clone_size: few; j_call: TRBJ1-6; cdr3_nt: TGTGCCAGCAGCTTCGAGTTAGGGACAGGATTGAATTCACCCCTCCACTTT; cdr3_aa: CASSFELGTGLNSPLHF
v_call: TRBV27; cdr3_length: 15; d_call: TRBD2; clone_size: few; j_call: TRBJ2-3; cdr3_nt: TGTGCCAGCAGTTTGTCAGCGGGGGGCTTAGATACGCAGTATTTT; cdr3_aa: CASSLSAGGLDTQYF
v_call: TRBV4-2; cdr3_length: 13; d_call: NA; clone_size: few; j_call: TRBJ2-1; cdr3_nt: TGTGCCAGCAGCCAATCGAGGGTGGCTGAGCAGTTCTTC; cdr3_aa: CASSQSRVAEQFF
v_call: TRBV7-8; cdr3_length: 16; d_call: NA; clone_size: NA; j_call: TRBJ2-5; cdr3_nt: TGTGCCAGCAGCGCACCCCGCCGGGGGCTTCAAGAGACCCAGTACTTC; cdr3_aa: CASSAPRRGLQETQYF
v_call: TRBV30; cdr3_length: 16; d_call: NA; clone_size: NA; j_call: TRBJ1-4; cdr3_nt: TGTGCCTGGAGTGTACAGTATGGAGTGTGGGATGAAAAACTGTTTTTT; cdr3_aa: CAWSVQYGVWDEKLFF
v_call: TRBV7-6; cdr3_length: 12; d_call: NA; clone_size: NA; j_call: TRBJ2-3; cdr3_nt: TGTGCCAGCAGCTTACTCACAGATACGCAGTATTTT; cdr3_aa: CASSLLTDTQYF
v_call: TRBV5-1; cdr3_length: 15; d_call: NA; clone_size: few; j_call: TRBJ1-2; cdr3_nt: TGCGCCAGCAGCTTGCAAATTAGGGGCACCTATGGCTACACCTTC; cdr3_aa: CASSLQIRGTYGYTF
v_call: TRBV10-2; cdr3_length: 14; d_call: NA; clone_size: many; j_call: TRBJ1-6; cdr3_nt: TGCGCCAGCAGCCCCAGAGGGGCTAATTCACCCCTCCACTTT; cdr3_aa: CASSPRGANSPLHF
v_call: TRBV7-2; cdr3_length: 14; d_call: NA; clone_size: NA; j_call: TRBJ1-1; cdr3_nt: TGTGCCAGCAGCGTGGACCTCTCCAACACTGAAGCTTTCTTT; cdr3_aa: CASSVDLSNTEAFF
v_call: TRBV5-1; cdr3_length: 14; d_call: TRBD1; clone_size: NA; j_call: TRBJ1-2; cdr3_nt: TGCGCCAGCAGCACCTACTCGACAGGGGATGGCTACACCTTC; cdr3_aa: CASSTYSTGDGYTF
v_call: TRBV28; cdr3_length: 16; d_call: TRBD1; clone_size: few; j_call: TRBJ2-3; cdr3_nt: TGTGCCAGCAGTTCCCCCGGGGACAGGAGCACAGATACGCAGTATTTT; cdr3_aa: CASSSPGDRSTDTQYF
v_call: TRBV29-1; cdr3_length: 12; d_call: NA; clone_size: few; j_call: TRBJ1-1; cdr3_nt: TGCAGCGTTGAAAGACCGGGAGTGGCGGCTTTCTTT; cdr3_aa: CSVERPGVAAFF
v_call: TRBV5-1; cdr3_length: 13; d_call: TRBD1; clone_size: few; j_call: TRBJ2-7; cdr3_nt: TGCGCCAGCAGCCGACAGGGGACCTACGAGCAGTACTTC; cdr3_aa: CASSRQGTYEQYF
v_call: TRBV30; cdr3_length: 15; d_call: NA; clone_size: few; j_call: TRBJ2-2; cdr3_nt: TGTGCCTGGAGTGCCCCGGATAAGGGCGCCGGGGAGCTGTTTTTT; cdr3_aa: CAWSAPDKGAGELFF
v_call: TRBV13; cdr3_length: 15; d_call: TRBD1; clone_size: NA; j_call: TRBJ1-1; cdr3_nt: TGTGCCAGCAGCCTAAAAGGGACAGTTTCGACTGAAGCTTTCTTT; cdr3_aa: CASSLKGTVSTEAFF
v_call: TRBV10-3; cdr3_length: 15; d_call: TRBD2; clone_size: NA; j_call: TRBJ2-3; cdr3_nt: TGTGCCATCACCGCCCGCGGGGGGACCACAGATACGCAGTATTTT; cdr3_aa: CAITARGGTTDTQYF
v_call: TRBV28; cdr3_length: 17; d_call: TRBD1; clone_size: NA; j_call: TRBJ2-3; cdr3_nt: TGTGCCAGCCAGGACCTCCTTAACAGGGGGCATCAAGATACGCAGTATTTT; cdr3_aa: CASQDLLNRGHQDTQYF
v_call: TRBV30; cdr3_length: 14; d_call: NA; clone_size: few; j_call: TRBJ1-5; cdr3_nt: TGTGCCTGGAGTGGAATGGGGGGCAATCAGCCCCAGCATTTT; cdr3_aa: CAWSGMGGNQPQHF
v_call: TRBV2; cdr3_length: 15; d_call: NA; clone_size: once; j_call: TRBJ1-5; cdr3_nt: TGTGCCAGCAGTGAAGGTTTTCGGAGCAATCAGCCCCAGCATTTT; cdr3_aa: CASSEGFRSNQPQHF
v_call: TRBV9; cdr3_length: 16; d_call: TRBD1; clone_size: NA; j_call: TRBJ2-7; cdr3_nt: TGTGCCAGCAGCGTAGAGCAACAGGGGGTGGGCTACGAGCAGTACTTC; cdr3_aa: CASSVEQQGVGYEQYF
v_call: TRBV4-1; cdr3_length: 16; d_call: NA; clone_size: NA; j_call: TRBJ2-3; cdr3_nt: TGCGCCAGCAGCCCAAACGGTGGCGAAGGCACAGATACGCAGTATTTT; cdr3_aa: CASSPNGGEGTDTQYF
v_call: TRBV7-6; cdr3_length: 16; d_call: TRBD2; clone_size: many; j_call: TRBJ2-5; cdr3_nt: TGTGCCTCGGGGCTAGCGGGGAAGCGATCCCAAGAGACCCAGTACTTC; cdr3_aa: CASGLAGKRSQETQYF
v_call: TRBV19; cdr3_length: 13; d_call: TRBD1; clone_size: NA; j_call: TRBJ1-2; cdr3_nt: TGTGCCAGTACTCCGGACAGGCAGTCAACGAACACCTTC; cdr3_aa: CASTPDRQSTNTF
v_call: TRBV6-5; cdr3_length: 15; d_call: NA; clone_size: NA; j_call: TRBJ1-3; cdr3_nt: TGTGCCAGCAGTTTGGGAGGAGTATCTGGAAACACCATATATTTT; cdr3_aa: CASSLGGVSGNTIYF
v_call: TRBV15; cdr3_length: 13; d_call: NA; clone_size: NA; j_call: TRBJ1-1; cdr3_nt: TGTGCCACCAGCAGAGATATGCTGGGGGAAGCTTTCTTT; cdr3_aa: CATSRDMLGEAFF
v_call: TRBV13; cdr3_length: 14; d_call: NA; clone_size: NA; j_call: TRBJ2-7; cdr3_nt: TGTGCCAGCAGCTTAACTGGGGCAACCTACGAGCAGTACTTC; cdr3_aa: CASSLTGATYEQYF
v_call: TRBV29-1; cdr3_length: 13; d_call: NA; clone_size: few; j_call: TRBJ1-6; cdr3_nt: TGCAGCGGGACCACTCAGGGGAATTCACCCCTCCACTTT; cdr3_aa: CSGTTQGNSPLHF
v_call: TRBV9; cdr3_length: 11; d_call: TRBD2; clone_size: NA; j_call: TRBJ2-3; cdr3_nt: TGTGCCAGCGGCGGGGGTGATACGCAGTATTTT; cdr3_aa: CASGGGDTQYF
v_call: TRBV30; cdr3_length: 12; d_call: NA; clone_size: few; j_call: TRBJ1-1; cdr3_nt: TGTGCCTGGAGTCGGGGGAACGCTGAAGCTTTCTTT; cdr3_aa: CAWSRGNAEAFF
v_call: TRBV29-1; cdr3_length: 14; d_call: TRBD1; clone_size: few; j_call: TRBJ1-1; cdr3_nt: TGCAGCGCTTCTGGGGGACAGGGAGGATCTGAAGCTTTCTTT; cdr3_aa: CSASGGQGGSEAFF
v_call: TRBV6-5; cdr3_length: 13; d_call: NA; clone_size: few; j_call: TRBJ2-7; cdr3_nt: TGTGCCAGCACCCGGGACGGCGGATACGAGCAGTACTTC; cdr3_aa: CASTRDGGYEQYF
v_call: TRBV11-1; cdr3_length: 13; d_call: NA; clone_size: few; j_call: TRBJ2-7; cdr3_nt: TGTGCCAGCAGGTATGTGGGCAGCTACGAGCAGTACTTC; cdr3_aa: CASRYVGSYEQYF
v_call: TRBV7-9; cdr3_length: 14; d_call: NA; clone_size: NA; j_call: TRBJ2-5; cdr3_nt: TGTGCCAGCACCTCAGGGGGGGCTCAAGAGACCCAGTACTTC; cdr3_aa: CASTSGGAQETQYF
v_call: TRBV10-3; cdr3_length: 13; d_call: NA; clone_size: few; j_call: TRBJ2-5; cdr3_nt: TGTGCCATCTCTGCCACAAAAGGAGAGACCCAGTACTTC; cdr3_aa: CAISATKGETQYF
v_call: TRBV30; cdr3_length: 16; d_call: NA; clone_size: few; j_call: TRBJ2-3; cdr3_nt: TGTGCCTGGAGCTTGGGGCAGTTAAAAAGCACAGATACGCAGTATTTT; cdr3_aa: CAWSLGQLKSTDTQYF
v_call: TRBV30; cdr3_length: 15; d_call: TRBD1; clone_size: few; j_call: TRBJ1-1; cdr3_nt: TGTGCCTGGAGGCGACCCGACAGGGCGAACACTGAAGCTTTCTTT; cdr3_aa: CAWRRPDRANTEAFF
v_call: TRBV11-1; cdr3_length: 13; d_call: NA; clone_size: NA; j_call: TRBJ1-1; cdr3_nt: TGTGCCAGCAGCTTAGAGTCCGACACTGAAGCTTTCTTT; cdr3_aa: CASSLESDTEAFF
v_call: TRBV19; cdr3_length: 16; d_call: TRBD1; clone_size: NA; j_call: TRBJ1-5; cdr3_nt: TGTGCCAGTAGTACCTCCGGGACAGGGTGGGATCAGCCCCAGCATTTT; cdr3_aa: CASSTSGTGWDQPQHF
v_call: TRBV7-9; cdr3_length: 15; d_call: NA; clone_size: NA; j_call: TRBJ1-2; cdr3_nt: TGTGCCAGCAGCTTCGCGCCAGGACGGAACTATGGCTACACCTTC; cdr3_aa: CASSFAPGRNYGYTF
v_call: TRBV28; cdr3_length: 13; d_call: NA; clone_size: few; j_call: TRBJ2-7; cdr3_nt: TGTGCCAGCGTGGGGAGTATATTCTACGAGCAGTACTTC; cdr3_aa: CASVGSIFYEQYF
v_call: TRBV2; cdr3_length: 12; d_call: NA; clone_size: NA; j_call: TRBJ2-5; cdr3_nt: TGTGCCAGCAGTGTGGCAATAGAGACCCAGTACTTC; cdr3_aa: CASSVAIETQYF